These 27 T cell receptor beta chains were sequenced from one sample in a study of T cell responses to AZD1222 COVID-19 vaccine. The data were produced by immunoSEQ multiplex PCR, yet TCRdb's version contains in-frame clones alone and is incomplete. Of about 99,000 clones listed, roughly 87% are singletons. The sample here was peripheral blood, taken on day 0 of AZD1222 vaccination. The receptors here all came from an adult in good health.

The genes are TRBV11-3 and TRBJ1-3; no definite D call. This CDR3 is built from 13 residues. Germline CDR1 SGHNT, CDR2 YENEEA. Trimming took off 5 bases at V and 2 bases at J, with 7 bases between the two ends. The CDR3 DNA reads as TGTGCCAGCAGCATAAGGACTGGAAACACCATATATTTT. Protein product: CASSIRTGNTIYF.

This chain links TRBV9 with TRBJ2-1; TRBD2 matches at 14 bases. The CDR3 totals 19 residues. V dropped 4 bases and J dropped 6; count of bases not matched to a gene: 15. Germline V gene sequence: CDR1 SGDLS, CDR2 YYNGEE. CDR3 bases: TGTGCCAGCAGCTCCGGACTAGCGGGGGGTGGTTCGTTCGGCAATGAGCAGTTCTTC. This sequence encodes CASSSGLAGGGSFGNEQFF. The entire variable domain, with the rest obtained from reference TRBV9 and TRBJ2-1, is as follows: DSGVTQTPKHLITATGQRVTLRCSPRSGDLSVYWYQQSLDQGLQFLIQYYNGEERAKGNILERFSAQQFPDLHSELNLSSLELGDSALYFCASSSGLAGGGSFGNEQFFGPGTRLTVL.

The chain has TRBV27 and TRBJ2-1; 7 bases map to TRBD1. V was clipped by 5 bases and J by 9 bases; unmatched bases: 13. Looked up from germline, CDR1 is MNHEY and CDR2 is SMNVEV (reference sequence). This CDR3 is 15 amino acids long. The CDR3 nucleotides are TGTGCCAGCAGTACTACCGGGACAGCCGCGGGTGAGCAGTTCTTC. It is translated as CASSTTGTAAGEQFF.

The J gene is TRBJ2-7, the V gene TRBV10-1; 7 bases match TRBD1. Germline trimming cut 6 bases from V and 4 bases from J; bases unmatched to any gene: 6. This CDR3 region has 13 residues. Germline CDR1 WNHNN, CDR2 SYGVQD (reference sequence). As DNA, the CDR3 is TGCGCCAGCAGACCGGGACAGTGTTACGAGCAGTACGTC. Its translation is CASRPGQCYEQYV.

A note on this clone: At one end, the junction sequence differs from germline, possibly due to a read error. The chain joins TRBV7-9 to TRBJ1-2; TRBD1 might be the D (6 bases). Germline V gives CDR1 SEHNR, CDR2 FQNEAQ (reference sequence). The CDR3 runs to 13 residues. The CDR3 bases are TGTGCCAGCAGCTACGAGGGGGTTCCCGGCTACGGCTTC. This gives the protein CASSYEGVPGYGF.

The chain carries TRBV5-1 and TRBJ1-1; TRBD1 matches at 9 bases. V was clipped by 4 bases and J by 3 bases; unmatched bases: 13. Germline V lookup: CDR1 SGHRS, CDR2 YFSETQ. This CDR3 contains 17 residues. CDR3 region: CASSPLHRGRTDTEAFF. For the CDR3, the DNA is TGCGCCAGCAGCCCCCTGCACAGGGGGCGCACGGACACTGAAGCTTTCTTT. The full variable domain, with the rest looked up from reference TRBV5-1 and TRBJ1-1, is KAGVTQTPRYLIKTRGQQVTLSCSPISGHRSVSWYQQTPGQGLQFLFEYFSETQRNKGNFPGRFSGRQFSNSRSEMNVSTLELGDSALYLCASSPLHRGRTDTEAFFGQGTRLTVV.

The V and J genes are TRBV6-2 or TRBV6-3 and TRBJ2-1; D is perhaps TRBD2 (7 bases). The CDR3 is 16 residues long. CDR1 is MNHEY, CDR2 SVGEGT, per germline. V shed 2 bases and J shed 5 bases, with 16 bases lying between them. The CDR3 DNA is TGTGCCAGCAGTTACGATGGCGGGGGCCCTGACAATGAGCAGTTCTTC. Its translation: CASSYDGGGPDNEQFF.

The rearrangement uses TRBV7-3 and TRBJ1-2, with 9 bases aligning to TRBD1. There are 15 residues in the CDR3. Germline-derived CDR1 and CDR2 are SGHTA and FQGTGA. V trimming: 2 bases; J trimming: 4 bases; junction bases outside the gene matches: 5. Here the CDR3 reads CASSLSAGQGYGYTF. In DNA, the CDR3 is TGTGCCAGCAGCTTATCGGCGGGACAGGGCTATGGCTACACCTTC.

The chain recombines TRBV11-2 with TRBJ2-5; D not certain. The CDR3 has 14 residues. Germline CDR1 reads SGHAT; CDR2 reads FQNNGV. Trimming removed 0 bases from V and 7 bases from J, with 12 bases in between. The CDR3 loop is CASSLEGRFGTQYF. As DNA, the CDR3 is TGTGCCAGCAGCTTAGAAGGTCGGTTTGGGACCCAGTACTTC.

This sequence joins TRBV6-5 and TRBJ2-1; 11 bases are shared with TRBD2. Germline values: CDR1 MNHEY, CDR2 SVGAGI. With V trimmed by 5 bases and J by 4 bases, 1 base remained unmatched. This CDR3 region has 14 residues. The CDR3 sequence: CASSTSGGYNEQFF. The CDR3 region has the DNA TGTGCCAGCAGTACTAGCGGGGGTTACAATGAGCAGTTCTTC.

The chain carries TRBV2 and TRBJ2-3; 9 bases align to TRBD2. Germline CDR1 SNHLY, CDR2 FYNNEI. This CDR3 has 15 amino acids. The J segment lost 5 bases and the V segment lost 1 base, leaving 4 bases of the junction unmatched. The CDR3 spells CASSEESSGRDTQYF. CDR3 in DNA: TGTGCCAGCAGTGAAGAGAGTAGCGGGAGAGATACGCAGTATTTT.

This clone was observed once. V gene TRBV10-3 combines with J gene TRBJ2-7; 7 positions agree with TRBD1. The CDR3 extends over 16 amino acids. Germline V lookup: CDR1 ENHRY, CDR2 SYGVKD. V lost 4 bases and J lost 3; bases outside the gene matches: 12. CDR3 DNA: TGTGCCATCAGTGGAGGGGAAAGGGGGCGGCTCTACGAGCAGTACTTC. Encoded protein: CAISGGERGRLYEQYF.

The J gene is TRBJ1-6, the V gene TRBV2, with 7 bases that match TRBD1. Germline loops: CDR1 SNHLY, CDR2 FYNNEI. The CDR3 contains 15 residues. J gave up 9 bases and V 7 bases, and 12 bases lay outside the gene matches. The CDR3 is CASTGGEYESSPLHF. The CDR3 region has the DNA TGTGCCAGCACAGGGGGGGAATACGAAAGTTCACCCCTCCACTTT.

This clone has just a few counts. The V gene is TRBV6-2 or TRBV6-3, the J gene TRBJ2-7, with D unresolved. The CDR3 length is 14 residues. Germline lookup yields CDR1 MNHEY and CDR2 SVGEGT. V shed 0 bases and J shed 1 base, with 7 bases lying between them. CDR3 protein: CASSYSDGSYEQYV. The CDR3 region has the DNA TGTGCCAGCAGTTACTCGGACGGATCCTACGAGCAGTACGTC.

CDR3 residues: CASSTYGGNTEAFF. The CDR3 DNA follows: TGTGCTAGTAGTACGTACGGAGGGAACACTGAAGCTTTCTTT. V is TRBV12-5 and J is TRBJ1-1; D gene unclear. With 8 bases removed from V and 1 base from J, the gap between germline ends came to 14 bases. The germline CDR1 and CDR2 sequences are LGHNT and FRNRAP. CDR3 length: 14 residues.

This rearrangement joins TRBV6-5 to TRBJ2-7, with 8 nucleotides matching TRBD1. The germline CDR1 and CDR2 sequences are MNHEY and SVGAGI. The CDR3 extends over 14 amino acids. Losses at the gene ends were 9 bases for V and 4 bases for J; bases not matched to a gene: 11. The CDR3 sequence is CASTPGGLRYEQYF. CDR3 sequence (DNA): TGTGCCAGTACTCCAGGGGGCCTTAGGTACGAGCAGTACTTC.

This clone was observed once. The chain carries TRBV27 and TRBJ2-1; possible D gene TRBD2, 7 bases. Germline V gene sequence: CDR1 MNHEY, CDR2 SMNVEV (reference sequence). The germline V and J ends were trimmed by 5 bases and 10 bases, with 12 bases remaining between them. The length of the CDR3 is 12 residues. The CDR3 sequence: CASSRGGDEQFF. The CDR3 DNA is TGTGCCAGCAGTCGCGGGGGCGACGAGCAGTTCTTC.

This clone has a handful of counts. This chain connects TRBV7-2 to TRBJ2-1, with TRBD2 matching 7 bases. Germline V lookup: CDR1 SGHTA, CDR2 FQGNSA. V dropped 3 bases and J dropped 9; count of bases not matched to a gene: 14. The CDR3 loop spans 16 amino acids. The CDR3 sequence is CASSFLSGTERGEQFF. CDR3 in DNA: TGTGCCAGCAGCTTTCTCTCGGGGACGGAGCGGGGTGAGCAGTTCTTC.

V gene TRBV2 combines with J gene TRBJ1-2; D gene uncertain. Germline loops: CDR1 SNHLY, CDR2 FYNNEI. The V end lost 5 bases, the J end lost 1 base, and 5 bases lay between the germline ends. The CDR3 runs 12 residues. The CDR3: CASSLDNYGYTF. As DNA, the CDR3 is TGTGCCAGCAGTTTGGATAACTATGGCTACACCTTC.

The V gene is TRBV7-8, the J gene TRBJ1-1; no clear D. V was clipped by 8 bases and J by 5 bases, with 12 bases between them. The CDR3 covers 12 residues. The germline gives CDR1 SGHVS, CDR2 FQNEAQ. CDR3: CASADLRTEAFF. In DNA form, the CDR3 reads TGTGCCAGCGCCGATTTAAGGACTGAAGCTTTCTTT.

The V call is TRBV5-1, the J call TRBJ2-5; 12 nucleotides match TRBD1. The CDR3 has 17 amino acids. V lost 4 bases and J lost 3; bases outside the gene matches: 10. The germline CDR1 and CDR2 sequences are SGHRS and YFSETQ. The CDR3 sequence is CASSPFRDRGLEETQYF. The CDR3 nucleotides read TGCGCCAGCAGCCCGTTTAGGGACAGGGGGCTGGAAGAGACCCAGTACTTC.

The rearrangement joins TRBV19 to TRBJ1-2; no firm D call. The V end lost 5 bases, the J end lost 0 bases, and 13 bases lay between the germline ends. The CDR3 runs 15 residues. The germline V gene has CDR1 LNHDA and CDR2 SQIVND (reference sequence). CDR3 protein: CASSEPGSANYGYTF. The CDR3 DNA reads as TGTGCCAGTAGTGAGCCGGGTTCGGCTAACTATGGCTACACCTTC.

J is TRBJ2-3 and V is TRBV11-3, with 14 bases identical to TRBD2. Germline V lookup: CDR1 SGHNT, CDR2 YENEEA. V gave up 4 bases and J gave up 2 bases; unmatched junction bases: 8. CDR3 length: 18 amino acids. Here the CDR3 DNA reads TGTGCCAGCAGCTGGGGACTAGCGGGAGATCCCGTCACAGATACGCAGTATTTT. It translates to CASSWGLAGDPVTDTQYF.

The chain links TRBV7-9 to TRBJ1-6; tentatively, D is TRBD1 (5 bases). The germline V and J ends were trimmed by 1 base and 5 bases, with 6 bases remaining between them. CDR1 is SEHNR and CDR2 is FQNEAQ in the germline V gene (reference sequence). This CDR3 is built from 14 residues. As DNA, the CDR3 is TGTGCCAGCAGCTTAGAAGGGGATAATTCACCCCTCCACTTT. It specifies CASSLEGDNSPLHF.

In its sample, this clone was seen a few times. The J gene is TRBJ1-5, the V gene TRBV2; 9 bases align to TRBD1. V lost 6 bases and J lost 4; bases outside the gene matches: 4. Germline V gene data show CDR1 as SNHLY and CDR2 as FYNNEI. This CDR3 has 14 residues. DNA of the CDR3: TGTGCCAGCAGGGGACAGGGAACAAATCAGCCCCAGCATTTT. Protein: CASRGQGTNQPQHF.

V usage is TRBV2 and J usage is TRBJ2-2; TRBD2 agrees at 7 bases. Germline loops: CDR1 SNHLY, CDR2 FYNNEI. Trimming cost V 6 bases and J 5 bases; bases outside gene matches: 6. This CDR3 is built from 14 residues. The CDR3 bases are TGTGCCAGCAGGAAGGCGGGAGAAACCGGGGAGCTGTTTTTT. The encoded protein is CASRKAGETGELFF.

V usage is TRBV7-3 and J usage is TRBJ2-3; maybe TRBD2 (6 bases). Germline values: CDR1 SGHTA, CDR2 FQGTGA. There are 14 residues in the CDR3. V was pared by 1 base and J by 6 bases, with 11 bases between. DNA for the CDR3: TGTGCCAGCAGCTTAAGGCGGGGTGGGGATACGCAGTATTTT. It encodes CASSLRRGGDTQYF.